What follows describes a single T cell receptor beta chain. What it recognizes is unknown. An end of the junction does not agree with germline; a read error may underlie this. The sample originates from a study of tumor and adjacent non-tumor tissue in lung cancer. On the study more broadly: About 4.17 million productive TCRbeta reads were obtained per sample on average.

This sample's RNA came from whole unsorted tissue. Germline-derived CDR1 and CDR2 are SQVTM and ANQGSEA. CDR3 size: 13 residues. A modified ARM-PCR protocol with three rounds of nested PCR amplified TCRbeta. TCRdb reprocessed the multiplex PCR reads via MiXCR and lists one record per CDR3 protein. The sample has about 110,000 distinct CDR3 sequences, 84% seen once. Whole-study results and caveats: Compared with tumor, normal lung showed significantly lower TCR diversity. In normal lung, the top 100 clones were significantly more dominant than in tumor.

The chain employs TRBV29-1 and TRBJ2-7; no firm D call. The receptor was isolated from a man aged 65-85 years with non-small cell lung cancer. Sample: lung tumor tissue. CDR3 DNA: TGCAGCGTTGGGGCAAGTGGGATACACGATCAGTACTTC. This translates into CSVGASGIHDQYF.